The 12 T cell receptor beta chains below all came from one sample that was sequenced in a study of shared clonotypes between healthy human individuals. The method was immunoSEQ multiplex PCR; TCRdb's version includes in-frame clones alone and lacks a portion of them. The sample includes 2 million to 2.5 million clones, approximately 93% of them seen just once. The specimen was naive CD4+ T cells from PBMCs. Sample subset: CD45RA+ positively selected. The receptor set was obtained from a young man in good health. Some clones in this sample may be carry-over from other donors' samples.

The chain is built from TRBV7-2 and TRBJ2-6; no firm D call. The CDR3 covers 16 residues. CDR1 and CDR2 from the germline V gene are SGHTA and FQGNSA. V was trimmed by 4 bases and J by 0 bases, leaving 10 bases between them. CDR3 protein: CASSWNGISGANVLTF. CDR3 sequence (DNA): TGTGCCAGCAGCTGGAACGGTATCTCTGGGGCCAACGTCCTGACTTTC.

This clone was seen more than once but under ten times. The chain uses TRBV11-2 and TRBJ1-1, with 7 bases that match TRBD1. The CDR3 covers 13 residues. V trimming: 1 base; J trimming: 9 bases; junction bases outside the gene matches: 5. CDR1 and CDR2 from the germline V gene are SGHAT and FQNNGV. The CDR3 bases are TGTGCCAGCAGCTTAGGAGGGACAGTGAAAGCTTTCTTT. Translation gives CASSLGGTVKAFF.

The chain links TRBV27 to TRBJ2-1; TRBD2 agrees at 8 bases. This CDR3 is 14 amino acids long. Germline V gives CDR1 MNHEY, CDR2 SMNVEV (reference sequence). V shed 5 bases, J shed 9 bases, and the junction held 9 bases outside the gene matches. CDR3 loop: CASSERGPGGEQFF. In DNA form, the CDR3 reads TGTGCCAGCAGTGAGCGGGGGCCCGGGGGTGAGCAGTTCTTC.

The V call is TRBV27, the J call TRBJ2-7, with 8 positions matching TRBD2. The germline CDR1 and CDR2 sequences are MNHEY and SMNVEV (reference sequence). Trimming took 6 bases from V and 5 from J; bases not matched to a gene: 6. The CDR3 length is 13 residues. CDR3: CASRVSGTNEQYF. Written as DNA, the CDR3 is TGTGCCAGCAGAGTTAGCGGGACTAACGAGCAGTACTTC.

V usage is TRBV5-1 and J usage is TRBJ2-1; 15 nucleotides match TRBD2. Trimming cost V 5 bases and J 6 bases; bases outside gene matches: 6. From germline, CDR1 is SGHRS and CDR2 YFSETQ. The CDR3 spans 16 residues. In nucleotides, the CDR3 is TGCGCCAGCAGTCCGCCGGGACTAGCGGGAGGCAATGAGCAGTTCTTC. It encodes CASSPPGLAGGNEQFF.

This chain uses TRBV28 with TRBJ1-2; the D is unclear. Germline CDR1 MDHEN, CDR2 SYDVKM. V lost 4 bases and J 8 bases, leaving 11 bases between the germline ends. This CDR3 is built from 12 residues. The CDR3 coding sequence is TGTGCCAGCAGTTACCTGAGTGGGGGCTACACCTTC. Protein: CASSYLSGGYTF.

The V gene is TRBV27, the J gene TRBJ2-5; the D gene is possibly TRBD2 (5 bases). The germline gives CDR1 MNHEY, CDR2 SMNVEV (reference sequence). CDR3 length: 17 residues. V was pared by 6 bases and J by 4 bases, with 24 bases between. The CDR3 DNA sequence: TGTGCCAGCAGCCCCGTCGGGCGACTAATCCTACCAGAGACCCAGTACTTC. This translates into CASSPVGRLILPETQYF.

The J gene is TRBJ1-1, the V gene TRBV2; no reliable D call. Between the trimmed V and J ends, which lost 8 bases and 0 bases, there was a span of 10 bases. Germline assignment: CDR1 SNHLY and CDR2 FYNNEI. The CDR3 has 13 residues. The CDR3, as DNA: TGTGCCAGCCGGACCCAAGTGAACACTGAAGCTTTCTTT. It yields the protein CASRTQVNTEAFF.

The J gene is TRBJ2-2, the V gene TRBV9; TRBD1 is a possible D gene (6 bases). Per germline, CDR1 SGDLS and CDR2 YYNGEE. This CDR3 is 16 amino acids long. The ends were cut back, 2 bases at V and 5 bases at J, with 16 bases in the middle. CDR3 sequence (DNA): TGTGCCAGCAGCGTCACCGGGACATATCATACCGGGGAGCTGTTTTTT. Its protein product is CASSVTGTYHTGELFF.

This chain joins TRBV2 and TRBJ1-2; TRBD1 aligns across 7 bases. The CDR3 sequence is 15 residues long. The J segment lost 1 base and the V segment lost 3 bases, leaving 5 bases of the junction unmatched. Germline CDR1 reads SNHLY; CDR2 reads FYNNEI. This CDR3 is CASSDTGVGNYGYTF. CDR3 nucleotides: TGTGCCAGCAGTGACACAGGGGTTGGTAACTATGGCTACACCTTC.

Details on this clone: Given a much more abundant clone one base away, this may be a read error. The sample holds other DNA sequences that translate to the same CDR3. This sequence joins TRBV7-8 and TRBJ1-1, with D unresolved. The CDR3 consists of 14 residues. From germline, CDR1 is SGHVS and CDR2 FQNEAQ. Trimming pared 1 base from V and 1 base from J, leaving 7 bases between. The CDR3 reads CASSLGGRNTEAFF. Written as DNA, the CDR3 is TGTGCCAGCAGCTTAGGAGGGAGGAACACTGAAGCTTTCTTT.

About this clone itself: The identical CDR3 is also encoded by other nucleotide sequences in the sample. The V and J genes are TRBV7-3 and TRBJ2-3; TRBD2 matches 7 bases. Trimming took 0 bases from V and 4 from J; bases not matched to a gene: 1. Germline CDR1 reads SGHTA; CDR2 reads FQGTGA. The CDR3 is 14 amino acids. The CDR3 bases are TGTGCCAGCAGCTTAACGGGAGGGCCAGATACGCAGTATTTT. Amino acid sequence: CASSLTGGPDTQYF. The complete variable domain, with remaining parts taken from reference TRBV7-3 and TRBJ2-3, reads GAGVSQTPSNKVTEKGKYVELRCDPISGHTALYWYRQSLGQGPEFLIYFQGTGAADDSGLPNDRFFAVRPEGSVSTLKIQRTERGDSAVYLCASSLTGGPDTQYFGPGTRLTVL.